The next 23 T cell receptor beta chains were all read from a single sample in a study of T cell responses to AZD1222 COVID-19 vaccine. Sequenced by immunoSEQ multiplex PCR; TCRdb stores in-frame clones only, minus some. The table records about 130,000 clones, approximately 89% of them present only once. The source material was peripheral blood, sampled on day 0 of AZD1222 vaccination. These receptors were obtained from an adult in good health.

This sequence joins TRBV19 and TRBJ2-1, with 8 bases aligning to TRBD2. The CDR3 runs 18 residues. Germline V gives CDR1 LNHDA, CDR2 SQIVND (reference sequence). With V trimmed by 3 bases and J by 5 bases, 15 bases remained unmatched. CDR3 DNA sequence: TGTGCCAGTAGTATGAGGTATATTTTGGGGACTAGGGACAATGAGCAGTTCTTC. Protein product: CASSMRYILGTRDNEQFF.

The J gene is TRBJ2-7, the V gene TRBV14; D is unresolved. V was shortened by 2 bases and J by 6 bases, with 11 bases between the two germline ends. CDR1 SGHDN and CDR2 FVKESK come from the germline V gene. CDR3 length equals 13 residues. This chain's CDR3 is CASSQNVQGEQYF. The CDR3 nucleotides are TGTGCCAGCAGCCAAAATGTTCAAGGCGAGCAGTACTTC.

The chain recombines TRBV4-3 with TRBJ1-3, with D uncertain. Germline CDR1 reads LGHNA; CDR2 reads YSLEER. This CDR3 region has 14 residues. Trimming took off 0 bases at V and 0 bases at J, with 3 bases between the two ends. The CDR3 DNA reads as TGCGCCAGCAGCCAAGAGGCCTCTGGAAACACCATATATTTT. Amino acid sequence: CASSQEASGNTIYF.

This clone was recorded once. V is TRBV18 and J is TRBJ1-1; TRBD1 aligns across 9 bases. The V and J ends lost 3 bases and 4 bases, in that order; junction bases with no gene match: 6. Germline lookup yields CDR1 KGHSH and CDR2 LQKENI. The CDR3 has 15 amino acids. CDR3: CASSPRQGGVTEAFF. CDR3 nucleotide sequence: TGTGCCAGCTCACCCCGACAGGGGGGTGTCACTGAAGCTTTCTTT.

This clone was seen a handful of times. This chain uses TRBV6-2 or TRBV6-3 with TRBJ2-7; D remains ambiguous. V lost 2 bases and J 2 bases, leaving 10 bases between the germline ends. CDR1 and CDR2 from the germline V gene are MNHEY and SVGEGT. This CDR3 has 14 amino acids. CDR3 bases: TGTGCCAGCAGTTACGGATCCGGCCCCTACGAGCAGTACTTC. Its translation: CASSYGSGPYEQYF.

The chain combines TRBV30 with TRBJ1-5; D not resolved. The V end lost 0 bases, the J end lost 7 bases, and 10 bases lay between the germline ends. The CDR3 has 13 amino acids. Germline V lookup: CDR1 GTSNPN, CDR2 SVGIG (reference sequence). DNA of the CDR3: TGTGCCTGGAGTGTAATAGGGTCCCAGCCCCAGCATTTT. As protein: CAWSVIGSQPQHF.

The J gene is TRBJ2-1, the V gene TRBV7-9; 7 bases match TRBD2. The V gene end was trimmed by 5 bases and the J gene end by 7 bases; junction bases not matched to a gene: 11. The CDR3 totals 15 residues. Germline V gene sequence: CDR1 SEHNR, CDR2 FQNEAQ (reference sequence). CDR3 amino acids: CASSPLGGVRNEQFF. CDR3 nucleotide sequence: TGTGCCAGCAGCCCCCTGGGGGGGGTGAGGAATGAGCAGTTCTTC.

The chain joins TRBV5-4 to TRBJ2-7; tentative D call: TRBD1 (6 bases). V was cut by 2 bases and J by 6 bases, with 9 bases left in between. In germline, CDR1 is SGHNT, CDR2 YYREEE (reference sequence). This CDR3 has 12 amino acids. CDR3 bases: TGTGCCAGCAGCTTCCAGGGGCGCGAGCAGTACTTC. It specifies CASSFQGREQYF.

V and J are TRBV2 and TRBJ1-5; 9 bases fit TRBD1. Germline assignment: CDR1 SNHLY and CDR2 FYNNEI. The CDR3 covers 16 residues. Trimming cost V 8 bases and J 0 bases; bases outside gene matches: 8. The DNA of the CDR3 is TGTGCCAGCCAATCGGGACAGGGTTATAGCAATCAGCCCCAGCATTTT. This sequence encodes CASQSGQGYSNQPQHF.

CDR3 protein: CASSIRTGGLYGYTF. The DNA for the CDR3 is TGTGCCAGCAGCATAAGGACAGGGGGACTCTATGGCTACACCTTC. The chain combines TRBV5-4 with TRBJ1-2, with 10 bases matching TRBD1. This CDR3 contains 15 residues. The J segment lost 4 bases and the V segment lost 4 bases, leaving 7 bases of the junction unmatched. Germline V gene data show CDR1 as SGHNT and CDR2 as YYREEE (reference sequence). Together with reference TRBV5-4 and TRBJ1-2, the CDR3 gives the full variable domain: ETGVTQSPTHLIKTRGQQVTLRCSSQSGHNTVSWYQQALGQGPQFIFQYYREEENGRGNFPPRFSGLQFPNYSSELNVNALELDDSALYLCASSIRTGGLYGYTFGSGTRLTVV.

The gene calls are TRBV11-2 and TRBJ2-1; TRBD2 aligns across 10 bases. The trim removed 3 bases at V and 3 bases at J, leaving 8 bases unmatched. The germline V gene has CDR1 SGHAT and CDR2 FQNNGV. The CDR3 sequence is 17 residues long. CDR3 bases: TGTGCCAGCAGCTTTGGGTTAGCGGGAGGATACTACAATGAGCAGTTCTTC. Amino acid sequence: CASSFGLAGGYYNEQFF.

The J gene is TRBJ1-6, the V gene TRBV21-1. TRBV21-1 is tagged as a pseudogene. This CDR3 has 16 residues. CDR3 region: CASSTPAGTGDSPLHF. In DNA form, the CDR3 reads TGTGCCAGCAGCACACCGGCCGGGACGGGGGATTCACCCCTCCACTTT.

The V and J genes are TRBV5-1 and TRBJ1-3; no clear D gene. Germline CDR1 SGHRS, CDR2 YFSETQ. This CDR3 contains 13 residues. Trimming pared 0 bases from V and 6 bases from J, leaving 7 bases between. CDR3 bases: TGCGCCAGCAGCTTGGGACGGGAAAACACCATATATTTT. Residues: CASSLGRENTIYF. Supplemented by reference TRBV5-1 and TRBJ1-3, the full variable domain reads KAGVTQTPRYLIKTRGQQVTLSCSPISGHRSVSWYQQTPGQGLQFLFEYFSETQRNKGNFPGRFSGRQFSNSRSEMNVSTLELGDSALYLCASSLGRENTIYFGEGSWLTVV.

This chain connects TRBV6-6 to TRBJ1-5, with no clear D. V lost 4 bases and J 6 bases, leaving 1 base between the germline ends. The CDR3 has 10 residues. CDR1 is MNHNY, CDR2 SVGAGI, per germline (reference sequence). CDR3 protein: CASSSQPQHF. CDR3 nucleotides: TGTGCCAGCAGTTCTCAGCCCCAGCATTTT.

V and J are TRBV5-4 and TRBJ1-4; TRBD1 agrees at 7 bases. V dropped 3 bases and J dropped 8; count of bases not matched to a gene: 13. The CDR3 covers 16 residues. Per the germline V gene, CDR1 is SGHNT and CDR2 is YYREEE (reference sequence). This chain's CDR3 is CASSSRGGKIREKLFF. The CDR3 region has the DNA TGTGCCAGCAGCTCAAGAGGGGGCAAAATTAGGGAAAAACTGTTTTTT.

In DNA form, the CDR3 reads TGTGCCTGGACAATCGGGACAGAGAATCAGCCCCAGCATTTT. This gives the protein CAWTIGTENQPQHF. The gene calls are TRBV30 and TRBJ1-5, with TRBD1 identical over 7 bases. The length of the CDR3 is 14 residues. From germline, CDR1 is GTSNPN and CDR2 SVGIG (reference sequence). After removal of 4 bases from V and 4 bases from J, the junction contained 7 bases not matched to a gene.

V gene TRBV19 combines with J gene TRBJ1-2; D not certain. Per the germline V gene, CDR1 is LNHDA and CDR2 is SQIVND (reference sequence). Trimming removed 1 base at V and 2 bases at J, with 8 bases between. The CDR3 is 14 residues long. The CDR3 bases are TGTGCCAGTAGTATAGTGGTCGGCAACTATGGCTACACCTTC. Translation gives CASSIVVGNYGYTF.

The DNA of the CDR3 is TGTGCCAGCAGCTTGGAGTGGATTGGAGCGGGATTCACCGGGGAGCTGTTTTTT. It translates to CASSLEWIGAGFTGELFF. The rearrangement joins TRBV5-5 to TRBJ2-2, with TRBD2 matching 7 bases. This CDR3 spans 18 amino acids. J gave up 4 bases and V 0 bases, and 12 bases lay outside the gene matches. CDR1 and CDR2 from the germline V gene are SGHKS and YYEKEE (reference sequence).

This clone occurred once. The rearrangement joins TRBV6-5 to TRBJ1-1, with D unclear. The CDR3 extends over 14 amino acids. Trimming cost V 7 bases and J 1 base, with 13 bases left between them. Germline V gene data show CDR1 as MNHEY and CDR2 as SVGAGI. The CDR3 nucleotides are TGTGCCAGCACCCTAAGGGCTGGGAACACTGAAGCTTTCTTT. Its translation: CASTLRAGNTEAFF.

This clone has only one observation. One junction end disagrees with the germline gene, perhaps due to a read error. The CDR3 region has the DNA TGTGCCAGCAGCCAAGAGGGTGACAATGGGCAGTTCTTC. This encodes CASSQEGDNGQFF. This chain uses TRBV3-1 (or the pseudogene TRBV3-2) with TRBJ2-1; unclear D gene. Germline values: CDR1 LGHDT, CDR2 YNNKEL (reference sequence). The CDR3 length is 13 residues.

This chain links TRBV7-3 with TRBJ2-1, with TRBD2 matching 10 bases. CDR1 and CDR2 from the germline V gene are SGHTA and FQGTGA. The CDR3 has 15 residues. The ends lost 4 bases at V and 5 bases at J; junction bases unmatched: 5. CDR3 coding DNA: TGTGCCAGCAGCTACCTAGCGGGGGTAAACAATGAGCAGTTCTTC. Protein product: CASSYLAGVNNEQFF.

V is TRBV6-4 and J is TRBJ1-4, with a possible D match to TRBD1 (6 bases). CDR1 is MRHNA, CDR2 SNTAGT, per germline. This CDR3 contains 15 residues. The germline V and J ends were trimmed by 4 bases and 8 bases, with 17 bases remaining between them. DNA of the CDR3: TGTGCCAGCAGTGCCGCCCTGGGGGGCAACGAAAAACTGTTTTTT. Translating it yields CASSAALGGNEKLFF.

The rearrangement uses TRBV7-3 and TRBJ1-6; TRBD1 matches 7 bases. The length of the CDR3 is 16 residues. Trimming removed 0 bases from V and 7 bases from J; junction bases left unmatched: 6. Germline V CDR1 and CDR2: SGHTA, FQGTGA. Here the CDR3 reads CASSLTGGAENSPLHF. The DNA for the CDR3 is TGTGCCAGCAGCTTAACAGGGGGCGCCGAAAATTCACCCCTCCACTTT.